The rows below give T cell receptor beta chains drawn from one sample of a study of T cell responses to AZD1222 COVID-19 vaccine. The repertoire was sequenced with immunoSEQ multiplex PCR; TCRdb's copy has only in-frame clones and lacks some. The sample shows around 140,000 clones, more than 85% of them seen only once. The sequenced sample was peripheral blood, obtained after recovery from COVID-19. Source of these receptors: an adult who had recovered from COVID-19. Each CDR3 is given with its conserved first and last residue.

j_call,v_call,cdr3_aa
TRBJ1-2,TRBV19,CASSIVGQGNYGYTF
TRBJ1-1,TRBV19,CASSIRGSAEAFF
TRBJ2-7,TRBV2,CASSGSRFYEQYF
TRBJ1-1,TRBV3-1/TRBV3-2,CASSGGFVNTEAFF
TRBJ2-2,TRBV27,CASAGRFGELFF
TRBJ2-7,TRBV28,CASRGQVWNEQYF
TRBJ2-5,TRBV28,CASSLAGGETQYF
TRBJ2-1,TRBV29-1,CSVRIGFGVSHNEQFF
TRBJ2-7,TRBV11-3,CASSLGGAAYEQYF
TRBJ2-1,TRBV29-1,CSVAIGASGNRDEQFF
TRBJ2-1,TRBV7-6,CASSLEGTGSVPYNEQFF
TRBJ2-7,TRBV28,CASMSGQGYEQYF
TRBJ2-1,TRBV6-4,CASSDSADGRDEQFF
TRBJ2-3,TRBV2,CASSRILGSTDTQYF
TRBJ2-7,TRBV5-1,CASSLRQGGYEQYF
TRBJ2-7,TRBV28,CASSIRTSGRGEQYF
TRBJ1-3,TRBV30,CAWDRGLISGNTIYF
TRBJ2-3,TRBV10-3,CAIPSPHHVPAPTDTQYF
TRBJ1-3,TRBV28,CASGGSGNTIYF
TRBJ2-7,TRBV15,CATSRVGQGAFGKYF
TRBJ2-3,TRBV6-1,CASSEAERSDTQYF
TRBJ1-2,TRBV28,CASSTHMQGARGYTF
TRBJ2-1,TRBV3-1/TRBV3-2,CASSQVTGEQFF
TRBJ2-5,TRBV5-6,CASSLSPVETQYF
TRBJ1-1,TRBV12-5,CASGLYQNRAFF
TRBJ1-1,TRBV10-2,CASSRQGPEAFF
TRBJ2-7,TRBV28,CASSPGQEAIDEQYF
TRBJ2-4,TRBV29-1,CSVDGTTAKNIQYF
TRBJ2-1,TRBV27,CASSSGTGGDNEQFF
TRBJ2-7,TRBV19,CASSSSGGTYEQYF
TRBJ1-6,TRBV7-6,CASSSTVGGTFFSPLHF
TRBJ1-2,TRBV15,CATSRDKSNYGYTF
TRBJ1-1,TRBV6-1,CASSERDNTEAFF
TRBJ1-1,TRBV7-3,CASSWTGGTEAFF
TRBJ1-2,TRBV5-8,CASSLDRTAFGYTF
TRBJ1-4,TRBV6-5,CANRQPGEKLFF
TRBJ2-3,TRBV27,CASGSYSKPPSTDTQYF
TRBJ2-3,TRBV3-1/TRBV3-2,CASSPRAGVAEDTQYF
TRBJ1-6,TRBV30,CAWRQGSYNSPLHF
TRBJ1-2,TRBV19,CASSSTGQGAFFAF
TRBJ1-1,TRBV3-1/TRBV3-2,CASSQGQGNTEAFF
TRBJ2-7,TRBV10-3,CAISEFTGGAYEQYF
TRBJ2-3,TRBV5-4,CASTVGLATTSDTQYF
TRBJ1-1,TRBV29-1,CSVPGHQGMNTEAFF
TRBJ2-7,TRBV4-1,CASSQRWAGPREQYF